This passage covers 28 T cell receptor beta chains from one sample sequenced in a study of shared clonotypes between healthy human individuals. TCRdb keeps only in-frame clones here, not all; method: immunoSEQ multiplex PCR. The sample contains about 2 million clones, roughly 94% of which appear only once. Sequencing was done on a sample of naive CD4+ T cells sorted from blood. Noted subset: CD45RA+ positively selected. These receptors originate from a man between 18 and 29 years old in good health.

This clone has only a few counts. Mismatch with germline at one junction end may stem from a read error. The J gene is TRBJ2-5, the V gene TRBV2, with D perhaps TRBD1 (6 bases). The germline V gene encodes CDR1 SNHLY and CDR2 FYNNEI. CDR3 length equals 12 residues. CDR3 protein: CASGSRGETQHF. DNA for the CDR3: TGTGCCAGCGGCTCCAGGGGCGAGACCCAGCACTTC.

With regard to this clone: This CDR3 is also generated by other DNA sequences in the sample. The chain links TRBV2 to TRBJ1-1; D perhaps matches TRBD1 (6 bases). CDR1 is SNHLY and CDR2 is FYNNEI in the germline V gene. This CDR3 is 14 amino acids long. V lost 3 bases, J lost 1 base, and 9 bases lay in between. CDR3 sequence reads: CASSDQGGNTEAFF. The CDR3 region has the DNA TGTGCCAGCAGTGACCAAGGGGGGAACACTGAAGCTTTCTTT.

The count of this clone is one. The same CDR3 also results from other DNA sequences found in this sample. The V gene is TRBV7-9, the J gene TRBJ2-5; TRBD2 agrees at 7 bases. V gave up 5 bases and J gave up 3 bases; unmatched junction bases: 6. CDR1 is SEHNR, CDR2 FQNEAQ, per germline (reference sequence). The CDR3 has 14 residues. CDR3: CASSPGLAEETQYF. The CDR3 DNA follows: TGTGCCAGCAGCCCCGGGCTAGCGGAAGAGACCCAGTACTTC.

The gene calls are TRBV10-1 and TRBJ2-2; no reliable D call. V was trimmed by 4 bases and J by 0 bases, leaving 6 bases between them. Germline CDR1 and CDR2: WNHNN and SYGVQD (reference sequence). This CDR3 contains 14 residues. DNA for the CDR3: TGCGCCAGCAGTGGTCTAGCGAACACCGGGGAGCTGTTTTTT. Its translation: CASSGLANTGELFF.

This clone was observed once. This chain uses TRBV18 with TRBJ2-7, with D possibly matching TRBD1 (6 bases). Between the trimmed V and J ends, which lost 4 bases and 5 bases, there was a span of 15 bases. Per germline, CDR1 KGHSH and CDR2 LQKENI. This CDR3 comprises 14 residues. CDR3 coding DNA: TGTGCCAGCTCACGGACAGTTATGAGGAACGAGCAGTACTTC. Translation gives CASSRTVMRNEQYF.

The chain carries TRBV27 and TRBJ2-1; TRBD2 agrees at 9 bases. This CDR3 comprises 15 residues. Germline V gene lookup returns CDR1 MNHEY and CDR2 SMNVEV (reference sequence). J gave up 10 bases and V 5 bases, and 12 bases lay outside the gene matches. CDR3 sequence reads: CASSLERTSVAEQFF. CDR3 DNA sequence: TGTGCCAGCAGTCTCGAACGGACTAGCGTGGCGGAGCAGTTCTTC.

This chain links TRBV2 with TRBJ2-1; 7 bases agree with TRBD2. The CDR3 length is 16 residues. Germline V gives CDR1 SNHLY, CDR2 FYNNEI. V shed 5 bases, J shed 0 bases, and the junction held 7 bases outside the gene matches. The CDR3 coding sequence is TGTGCCAGCAGTAATAGCGGCGGGAGCTCCTACAATGAGCAGTTCTTC. Amino acid sequence: CASSNSGGSSYNEQFF.

The chain couples TRBV6-5 to TRBJ1-5; D gene uncertain. V lost 7 bases and J 0 bases, leaving 10 bases between the germline ends. The length of the CDR3 is 14 residues. Germline V lookup: CDR1 MNHEY, CDR2 SVGAGI. The CDR3 region is CASKETPSNQPQHF. The CDR3 DNA reads TGTGCCAGCAAAGAGACACCTAGCAATCAGCCCCAGCATTTT.

On this clone: Other DNA sequences from this sample encode an identical CDR3 as well. V and J are TRBV9 and TRBJ2-1; weak D call: TRBD2 (5 bases). V was shortened by 2 bases and J by 0 bases, with 9 bases between the two germline ends. The CDR3 is 15 amino acids. Germline lookup yields CDR1 SGDLS and CDR2 YYNGEE. CDR3 sequence reads: CASSVGGRSYNEQFF. For the CDR3, the DNA is TGTGCCAGCAGCGTCGGAGGACGCTCCTACAATGAGCAGTTCTTC.

The V call is TRBV28, the J call TRBJ1-6, with D possibly matching TRBD1 (6 bases). CDR1 and CDR2 (germline): MDHEN, SYDVKM. V was clipped by 6 bases and J by 0 bases, with 15 bases between them. CDR3 size: 17 residues. The CDR3 bases are TGTGCCAGCAGCCCGGGGGCGGTAAGCTCCTATAATTCACCCCTCCACTTT. Translated: CASSPGAVSSYNSPLHF.

The rearrangement links TRBV5-6 to TRBJ2-3; D unclear. The CDR3 loop spans 15 amino acids. In germline, CDR1 is SGHDT, CDR2 YYEEEE. With 4 bases removed from V and 3 bases from J, the gap between germline ends came to 15 bases. The CDR3 is CASSPRISPTDTQYF. The DNA for the CDR3 is TGTGCCAGCAGCCCGCGTATTAGCCCGACAGATACGCAGTATTTT.

The J gene is TRBJ1-4, the V gene TRBV18; no clear D. V was clipped by 6 bases and J by 8 bases, with 25 bases between them. The CDR3 is 17 amino acids. CDR1 and CDR2 from the germline V gene are KGHSH and LQKENI. DNA for the CDR3: TGTGCCAGCTCTCCTAAGAATTGGCACATGACCCCAGAAAAACTGTTTTTT. Translation: CASSPKNWHMTPEKLFF.

The chain has TRBV6-5 and TRBJ1-6; TRBD1 agrees at 8 bases. CDR1 MNHEY and CDR2 SVGAGI come from the germline V gene. This CDR3 comprises 14 residues. Germline trimming cut 5 bases from V and 10 bases from J; bases unmatched to any gene: 7. The CDR3 DNA reads TGTGCCAGCAGTCCTCGACAGGGGATGTCACCCCTCCACTTT. This sequence encodes CASSPRQGMSPLHF.

The gene calls are TRBV27 and TRBJ2-7; 7 nucleotides align to TRBD2. The CDR3 is 13 residues long. CDR1 is MNHEY and CDR2 is SMNVEV in the germline V gene (reference sequence). The J segment lost 6 bases and the V segment lost 6 bases, leaving 8 bases of the junction unmatched. The CDR3 loop reads CASSSSREVEQYF. The CDR3, as DNA: TGTGCCAGCAGCTCCTCCCGGGAGGTCGAGCAGTACTTC.

To note about this clone: A much larger clone is a single base away; this may be a read error. The chain employs TRBV28 and TRBJ2-5; no clear D gene. Germline CDR1 and CDR2: MDHEN and SYDVKM. The CDR3 covers 11 residues. V lost 5 bases and J 1 base, leaving 2 bases between the germline ends. CDR3 nucleotide sequence: TGTGCCAGCAGTGCCCAAGAGACCCAGTACTTC. It encodes CASSAQETQYF.

This sequence joins TRBV30 and TRBJ2-2, with 7 bases that match TRBD1. This CDR3 has 15 amino acids. CDR1 is GTSNPN and CDR2 is SVGIG in the germline V gene (reference sequence). V trimming: 0 bases; J trimming: 6 bases; junction bases outside the gene matches: 7. The CDR3 protein is CAWSVLDRDAGELFF. Written as DNA, the CDR3 is TGTGCCTGGAGTGTACTTGACAGGGACGCCGGGGAGCTGTTTTTT. The complete variable domain, with remaining parts taken from reference TRBV30 and TRBJ2-2, reads SQTIHQWPATLVQPVGSPLSLECTVEGTSNPNLYWYRQAAGRGLQLLFYSVGIGQISSEVPQNLSASRPQDRQFILSSKKLLLSDSGFYLCAWSVLDRDAGELFFGEGSRLTVL.

V and J are TRBV5-1 and TRBJ1-1; D possibly corresponds to TRBD1 (6 bases). V lost 5 bases, J lost 7 bases, and 18 bases lay in between. Germline-derived CDR1 and CDR2 are SGHRS and YFSETQ. CDR3 length: 14 residues. The CDR3 sequence: CASSRGHSENEAFF. The CDR3 region has the DNA TGCGCCAGCAGTCGGGGACATTCCGAGAATGAAGCTTTCTTT.

The chain joins TRBV4-1 to TRBJ2-5; 7 nucleotides match TRBD2. The ends lost 5 bases at V and 5 bases at J; junction bases unmatched: 11. CDR3 length equals 15 residues. Germline CDR1 and CDR2: MGHRA and YSYEKL. DNA of the CDR3: TGCGCCAGCAGCTCCTCCTGGGGTAGCGGGGAGACCCAGTACTTC. It is translated as CASSSSWGSGETQYF.

The V and J genes are TRBV18 and TRBJ1-2; perhaps TRBD1 as D (6 bases). Trimming removed 3 bases from V and 2 bases from J, with 16 bases in between. CDR3 length: 16 residues. CDR1 and CDR2 from the germline V gene are KGHSH and LQKENI. The CDR3: CASSPIVSGANYGYTF. The CDR3 coding sequence is TGTGCCAGCTCACCCATAGTGTCAGGGGCCAACTATGGCTACACCTTC.

V and J are TRBV5-1 and TRBJ2-7, with D tentatively TRBD2 (6 bases). V shed 2 bases and J shed 3 bases, with 9 bases lying between them. This CDR3 has 13 amino acids. Germline V CDR1 and CDR2: SGHRS, YFSETQ. In DNA, the CDR3 is TGCGCCAGCAGCTTTAGCGGAGTCTACGAGCAGTACTTC. It is translated as CASSFSGVYEQYF.

The chain joins TRBV19 to TRBJ2-7; TRBD1 agrees at 7 bases. The CDR3 runs 13 residues. The trim removed 5 bases at V and 2 bases at J, leaving 3 bases unmatched. CDR1 is LNHDA and CDR2 is SQIVND in the germline V gene (reference sequence). In nucleotides, the CDR3 is TGTGCCAGTAGTGGACAGGCCGCCTACGAGCAGTACTTC. Protein sequence: CASSGQAAYEQYF.

This clone was seen a few times. The chain carries TRBV11-3 and TRBJ1-6; D is unresolved. This CDR3 comprises 13 residues. CDR1 SGHNT and CDR2 YENEEA come from the germline V gene. Trimming pared 10 bases from V and 2 bases from J, leaving 9 bases between. This CDR3 reads CAKEATYNSPLHF. The CDR3 nucleotides are TGTGCCAAAGAGGCAACCTATAATTCACCCCTCCACTTT.

This clone came up once. The V call is TRBV5-1, the J call TRBJ2-7; D possibly uses TRBD1 or TRBD2 (5 bases each). The germline V gene has CDR1 SGHRS and CDR2 YFSETQ. V lost 1 base and J 2 bases, leaving 10 bases between the germline ends. The CDR3 is 14 amino acids. The CDR3 loop is CASSLRGEAYEQYF. DNA for the CDR3: TGCGCCAGCAGCTTGAGGGGAGAGGCCTACGAGCAGTACTTC.

This rearrangement joins TRBV10-3 to TRBJ2-7; D unresolved. Between the trimmed V and J ends, which lost 8 bases and 2 bases, there was a span of 10 bases. The CDR3 length is 12 residues. Germline V lookup: CDR1 ENHRY, CDR2 SYGVKD. In DNA, the CDR3 is TGTGCCATCTCCGACGTAGCCTACGAGCAGTACTTC. Residues: CAISDVAYEQYF.

The chain joins TRBV11-2 to TRBJ2-2; TRBD1 agrees at 8 bases. J was trimmed by 7 bases and V by 5 bases; bases with no gene match: 9. Germline V CDR1 and CDR2: SGHAT, FQNNGV. The CDR3 runs 15 residues. The CDR3 bases are TGTGCCAGCAGCCCCCGGACAGGGAGAGACGGGGAGCTGTTTTTT. Translating it yields CASSPRTGRDGELFF.

This rearrangement joins TRBV5-6 to TRBJ1-1; D is unresolved. The V end was cut by 4 bases, the J end by 5 bases, with 6 bases between. Germline loops: CDR1 SGHDT, CDR2 YYEEEE. The CDR3 is 11 residues long. The CDR3 spells CASSRSTEAFF. The CDR3 DNA is TGTGCCAGCAGCAGAAGTACTGAAGCTTTCTTT. Full variable domain (remainder filled in from reference TRBV5-6 and TRBJ1-1): DAGVTQSPTHLIKTRGQQVTLRCSPKSGHDTVSWYQQALGQGPQFIFQYYEEEERQRGNFPDRFSGHQFPNYSSELNVNALLLGDSALYLCASSRSTEAFFGQGTRLTVV.

The chain couples TRBV18 to TRBJ2-7, with 7 bases that match TRBD1. CDR1 and CDR2 from the germline V gene are KGHSH and LQKENI. V shed 2 bases, J shed 3 bases, and the junction held 10 bases outside the gene matches. The CDR3 has 16 amino acids. In nucleotides, the CDR3 is TGTGCCAGCTCACCATCGCAAGGGGGCGGTATCTACGAGCAGTACTTC. Its protein product is CASSPSQGGGIYEQYF.

With regard to this clone: This CDR3 is also generated by other DNA sequences in the sample. This rearrangement joins TRBV7-3 to TRBJ1-6, with TRBD1 as a possible D gene (5 bases). The CDR3 has 15 residues. Per germline, CDR1 SGHTA and CDR2 FQGTGA. The V end lost 2 bases, the J end lost 6 bases, and 11 bases lay between the germline ends. The CDR3 DNA sequence: TGTGCCAGCAGCTTAGGGGGGTTGGGTAATTCACCCCTCCACTTT. Translation: CASSLGGLGNSPLHF.